This T cell receptor beta chain was captured by sequencing in a study of CD8+CD57+ T cells in acquired aplastic anemia. Study-level background: Sorted CD4+ and CD8+ cells yielded DNA averaging approximately 3 ug.

CDR1 and CDR2 (germline): MNHEY, SVGAGI. V dropped 5 bases and J dropped 0; count of bases not matched to a gene: 4. The length of the CDR3 is 15 residues. TCR beta VDJ and CDR3 were profiled, and genomic DNA was the template. TCRdb fed the reads into MiXCR, producing one record per CDR3 protein. The sample shows about 100,000 distinct CDR3 sequences, 40% to 60% of them seen only once. This clonotype has at least ten counts. Its antigen is unknown. Findings of the study overall: Patients had around 30 CD8+ CDR3 sequences in common with controls (the shared set).

Sequencing was performed on sorted CD4+, CD8+, or CD8+CD57+ T cells (not recorded which) from PBMCs. This TCR came from a human donor in good health, serving as a control. This chain uses TRBV6-5 with TRBJ1-5, with 7 bases matching TRBD1. The DNA of the CDR3 is TGTGCCAGCAGTAACAGGGGTTATAGCAATCAGCCCCAGCATTTT. Amino acids: CASSNRGYSNQPQHF.